This T cell receptor (beta chain) was documented in a study of response to subunit inactivated influenza vaccine (dated by TCRdb to the late 2010s). General notes on the study: To follow how T cells responded to a trivalent subunit inactivated influenza vaccine, the researchers relied on deep quantitative profiling of the T cell receptor repertoire.

Regarding this clonotype: Its antigen is still unknown. The sample holds no much larger clone one base away, and base qualities are not on file.

Library creation used RT-PCR. Sequencing took place on an Illumina HiSeq 2500. Clones were called with MiXCR by TCRdb after fastp trimmed the public reads at Q25, and only in-frame beta chains were retained. Each entry is one CDR3 protein sequence, shown with its most common DNA and genes. The sample table shows about 520,000 distinct CDR3 sequences, and 25% are seen once. The ten largest account for approximately 2% of the sample. The research as a whole found: The authors suggested that each seasonal influenza vaccination may recruit only a limited number of new T cells.

The CDR3 goes from the cysteine to the phenylalanine over 14 residues. Here the CDR3 DNA is all that survives: 42 bases in frame from base 1. Compared with germline, V lacks 6 bases and J lacks 7 bases; bases without a gene match: 6. The germline V gene encodes CDR1 SNHLY and CDR2 FYNNEI. This TCR was recovered from a man aged 45-60 years who received an inactivated influenza vaccine. Donor details come from another sample of the same person, matched by shared clones. The material sequenced was CD4+ T cells sorted from PBMCs, taken approximately 5 days after vaccination. The chain is encoded by TRBV2 joined to TRBJ1-4; 9 central bases correspond to TRBD1. CDR3 loop: CASRAGTGLEKLFF. Here is the DNA: TGTGCCAGCAGGGCCGGGACAGGGCTTGAAAAACTGTTTTTT.